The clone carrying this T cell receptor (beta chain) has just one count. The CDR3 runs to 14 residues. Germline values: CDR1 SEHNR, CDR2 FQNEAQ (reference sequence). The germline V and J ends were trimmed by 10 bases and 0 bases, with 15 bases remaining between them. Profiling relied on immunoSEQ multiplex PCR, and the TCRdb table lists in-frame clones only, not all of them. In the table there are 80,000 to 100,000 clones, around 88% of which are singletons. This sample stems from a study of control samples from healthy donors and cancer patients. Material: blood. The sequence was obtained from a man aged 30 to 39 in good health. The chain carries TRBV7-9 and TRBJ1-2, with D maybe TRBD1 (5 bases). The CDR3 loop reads CATGDSSANYGYTF. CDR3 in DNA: TGTGCCACCGGAGACAGCTCGGCTAACTATGGCTACACCTTC.